This record concerns one T cell receptor (beta chain) sequence. No cognate antigen has been identified for it. Base qualities were left out, and no much larger clone turns up one base away. TCRbeta CDR3 regions were amplified from genomic DNA by means of the immunoSEQ Assay, a bias-controlled multiplex PCR. The study's processing was this. The number of nucleated cells in each sample was estimated by amplification of reference gene primers within the assay. To quantify the absolute abundance of each unique TCRbeta CDR3 rearrangement, sequence reads were collapsed and filtered. For each sample, productive Simpson clonality was calculated as the square root of Simpson's diversity index over productive rearrangements. Drawn from immuneACCESS, this table holds only the in-frame rearrangements with V and J called that TCRdb kept. Clones are partly lost; checked studies trace under half to an unresolved V gene and leave the rest unexplained. V and J calls and clone size are given by that table; D and trimming were obtained from the DNA. This sample holds 160,000 or so clones; about 86% were observed only once. Approximately 4% of the sample lies in the top ten.

Collaborating institutions collected whole blood in K2EDTA tubes following their own protocols. For TCRbeta analysis, collaborators shipped samples in one of three forms: frozen whole blood, isolated PBMCs, or DNA extracted from either of those sample types. The CDR3 runs 14 amino acids, cysteine and phenylalanine included. The sequence is cut down to CDR3 DNA, 42 bases in frame from base 1. The germline V gene provides CDR1 MDHEN and CDR2 SYDVKM. V is cut by 4 bases and J by 0 bases, and the space between the germline ends is 9 bases. This sample is drawn from a study of blood T cell repertoires in COVID-19 (dated by TCRdb to about 2020). About the full investigation: Samples covering the acute and convalescent phases of COVID-19 were provided by collaborators in the United States, Italy and Spain. Sample metadata almost always included a de-identified subject ID, COVID-19 status, age in years and sex. Where available, HLA class I and class II types were obtained from metadata supplied by the sample provider rather than from assay-based typing. The prospective study material was composed of cDNA or gDNA derived from T cells, B-cell-depleted T cells, or PBMCs. The dataset comprised deeply sampled blood TCRbeta repertoires from subjects exposed to, actively infected with, or recovered from COVID-19. A freely available public database, intended as a resource for researchers studying the immune response to SARS-CoV-2, is where the repertoires were released. The samples were drawn from two sources: the first 160 participants of the ongoing ImmuneRACE study, and 1,200 or so subjects contributed by 6 global collaborators. Points the paper makes about the study in general: Clinical and demographic metadata were provided uncurated, with the amount varying by source and participant.

The sequenced sample was peripheral blood. This clonotype originated in a woman in her 70s with acute or convalescent COVID-19. The V and J genes are TRBV28 and TRBJ1-1, with the D gene not confidently named. The sequenced DNA is TGTGCCAGCAGTTCTCAGGTCATGAACACTGAAGCTTTCTTT. The encoded protein is CASSSQVMNTEAFF.